Listed below are T cell receptor beta chains from one sample, sequenced in a study of T cells in Graves' hyperthyroidism and ophthalmopathy. TCRdb used MiXCR to reprocess the multiplex PCR reads, holding one entry per CDR3 protein. This sample has around 240,000 distinct CDR3 sequences; about 14% occur once, and the top ten carry more than 10%. The sequencing sample was made of blood. The receptors come from a woman aged 40 to 55 with Graves' hyperthyroidism that later progressed to Graves' ophthalmopathy. CDR3s include the opening cysteine and the closing phenylalanine or tryptophan. A D gene is named only where the DNA matches it firmly. Expanded clones are given a class, and other clones once, few, many or no size at all.

TRBJ2-7,TRBV4-1,few,-,TGCGCCAGCAGCCAGGTCTCTTCCCCTCGGTACGAGCAGTACTTC,CASSQVSSPRYEQYF
TRBJ1-1,TRBV4-1,-,-,TGCGCCAGCAGCCAACACGGGCTGGGTACTGAAGCTTTCTTT,CASSQHGLGTEAFF
TRBJ1-2,TRBV29-1,few,TRBD1,TGCAGCGCCGGGACAGGGGGCACCTTAGCTAACTATGGCTACACCTTC,CSAGTGGTLANYGYTF
TRBJ2-5,TRBV12-3/TRBV12-4,-,-,TGTGCCAGCAGTGGCAGAGGGATCTTTCGCGAGACCCAGTACTTC,CASSGRGIFRETQYF
TRBJ2-7,TRBV28,few,TRBD2,TGTGCCAGCAGTTTTCGGGGGGAGCGGACCTACGAGCAGTACTTC,CASSFRGERTYEQYF
TRBJ2-1,TRBV6-2/TRBV6-3,-,-,TGTGCCAGCAGTTACCCCTCGGGGCCGGGCCGCAATGAGCAGTTCTTC,CASSYPSGPGRNEQFF
TRBJ1-1,TRBV20-1,few,TRBD1,TGCAGTGCTAGCAAAACAGGGGACACTGAAGCTTTCTTT,CSASKTGDTEAFF
TRBJ2-3,TRBV29-1,many,-,TGCAGCGCTGGTACAGACACAGATACGCAGTATTTT,CSAGTDTDTQYF
TRBJ2-1,TRBV7-9,many,-,TGTGCCAGCAGCTTAAAACTTCGCTCCCCAAACAATGAGCAGTTCTTC,CASSLKLRSPNNEQFF
TRBJ2-7,TRBV29-1,many,-,TGCAGCGGCCGGGACTCTTACTCCTACGAGCAGTACTTC,CSGRDSYSYEQYF
TRBJ1-1,TRBV20-1,many,-,TGCAGTGCTTCAGTGGGGGCGCTGAACACTGAAGCTTTCTTT,CSASVGALNTEAFF
TRBJ2-7,TRBV5-1,-,-,TGCGCCAGCAGCCCCACTCACAAGGGGGTGTACGAGCAGTACTTC,CASSPTHKGVYEQYF
TRBJ2-6,TRBV19,few,TRBD1,TGTGCCACCGGGACAGGGGACTACTCTGGGGCCAACGTCCTGACTTTC,CATGTGDYSGANVLTF
TRBJ2-1,TRBV5-1,-,-,TGCGCCAGCAGCATTGGGACGCCGATTGGGGAGCAGTTCTTC,CASSIGTPIGEQFF
TRBJ1-3,TRBV28,many,-,TGTGCCAGCAGTTTACCCGATATCGGGTCCCCTGGAAACACCATATATTTT,CASSLPDIGSPGNTIYF
TRBJ2-7,TRBV4-1,many,-,TGCGCCAGCAGCCAAGGTTGGGGGAATGGCTACGAGCAGTACTTC,CASSQGWGNGYEQYF
TRBJ2-4,TRBV7-9,-,-,TGTGCCAGCAGCTCGCAATCGAGAGGGAACATTCAGTACTTC,CASSSQSRGNIQYF
TRBJ2-7,TRBV29-1,many,-,TGCAGCGTTGTACCCGGTAACCCGGGCTTTAGCAGAAACGAGCAGTACTTC,CSVVPGNPGFSRNEQYF
TRBJ2-1,TRBV4-1,-,-,TGCGCCAACAGCCAAGAAGAGGAGTACAATGAGCAGTTCTTC,CANSQEEEYNEQFF
TRBJ2-5,TRBV28,many,-,TGTGCCAGCAGTTGGGGCTTTCGGGAAATGGTGGAGACCCAGTACTTC,CASSWGFREMVETQYF
TRBJ2-1,TRBV6-1,many,TRBD2,TGTGCCAGCACCCCACTCACTAGCGGGAGGGCCAAAGATACAAATGAGCAGTTCTTC,CASTPLTSGRAKDTNEQFF
TRBJ2-5,TRBV19,many,-,TGTGCCAGTAGTATAGGAAACAGCCAAGAGACCCAGTACTTC,CASSIGNSQETQYF
TRBJ1-1,TRBV28,-,-,TGTGCCAGCAGGCGGGGGAGGAACACTGAAGCTTTCTTT,CASRRGRNTEAFF
TRBJ2-7,TRBV13,many,TRBD1,TGTGCCAGCAGCTTCGGGGACAGGAGCTCCTACGAGCAGTACTTC,CASSFGDRSSYEQYF
TRBJ2-7,TRBV30,many,TRBD1,TGTGCCTGGAGTGTTGGCGACAGGGTCTACGAGCAGTACTTC,CAWSVGDRVYEQYF
TRBJ2-1,TRBV27,-,-,TGTGCCAGCAGAGCTGGACTCCTTTCCCTCTTC,CASRAGLLSLF
TRBJ2-1,TRBV12-3/TRBV12-4,many,TRBD1,TGTGCCAGCAGAGTACAGGGGAATGAGCAGTTCTTC,CASRVQGNEQFF
TRBJ2-3,TRBV5-6,many,TRBD2,TGTGCCAGCAGCACCACTAGCGGATCCCTCCGCACAGATACGCAGTATTTT,CASSTTSGSLRTDTQYF
TRBJ2-4,TRBV2,many,-,TGTGCCAGCAGGCGAAGGCCGGGGTTGGAAAACATTCAGTACTTC,CASRRRPGLENIQYF
TRBJ1-5,TRBV3-1,many,TRBD1,TGTGCCAGCAGCCCCCTGTCCGGGACAGGGGTTCAGCCCCAGCATTTT,CASSPLSGTGVQPQHF
TRBJ2-1,TRBV7-9,many,TRBD2,TGTGCCAGCAGCTTCGGGACTAGCGGGAGGGAGAATGAGCAGTTCTTC,CASSFGTSGRENEQFF
TRBJ1-3,TRBV20-1,-,-,TGCAGTGCTAGTCAACACGGACAGAGCTCTGGAAACACCATATATTTT,CSASQHGQSSGNTIYF
TRBJ1-4,TRBV7-7,few,TRBD1,TGTGCTAGCAGCCATGGACAGGGTCGGGAAAAACTGTTTTTT,CASSHGQGREKLFF
TRBJ2-5,TRBV15,few,-,TGTGCCACCAGCATGTCCGGGGGACAAGGGGAGACCCAGTACTTC,CATSMSGGQGETQYF
TRBJ2-2,TRBV15,many,-,TGTGCCACCAGCAGAGTAGGGGGCGGGGAGCTGTTTTTT,CATSRVGGGELFF
TRBJ2-1,TRBV5-1,-,-,TGCGCCAGCAGCCTCGGACTCGTCTCCTACAATGAGCAGTTCTTC,CASSLGLVSYNEQFF
TRBJ2-2,TRBV12-3/TRBV12-4,many,TRBD1,TGTGCCAGCAGGCTCCAACCCCGGACCGGGACAGGGTTCACCGGGGAGCTGTTTTTT,CASRLQPRTGTGFTGELFF
TRBJ1-4,TRBV3-1,many,-,TGTGCCAGCAGCCACAGGGTAGGGGAACGTGAAAAACTGTTTTTT,CASSHRVGEREKLFF
TRBJ2-7,TRBV5-1,many,-,TGCGCCAGCAGACCCCAACTCGAGAACGAGCAGTACTTC,CASRPQLENEQYF
TRBJ2-1,TRBV12-3/TRBV12-4,many,TRBD1,TGTGCCAGCAGTTTAGGTCAGGGGGCATACAATGAGCAGTTCTTC,CASSLGQGAYNEQFF
TRBJ2-3,TRBV28,many,-,TGTGCCAGCAGTCAGACGCAGCGGAGGAGCACAGATACGCAGTATTTT,CASSQTQRRSTDTQYF
TRBJ2-1,TRBV7-3,few,TRBD2,TGTGCCAGCAGCCGGAACGGCGGGACTAAAAGGAATGAGCAGTTCTTC,CASSRNGGTKRNEQFF
TRBJ2-2,TRBV2,few,TRBD1,TGTGCCAGCAGTGACCAGGGGGTCGGGGAGCTGCTTTTT,CASSDQGVGELLF
TRBJ2-1,TRBV29-1,many,TRBD1,TGCAGCGTCCGGGACAGGGTTTTATCTGAGCAGTTCTTC,CSVRDRVLSEQFF
TRBJ1-1,TRBV28,many,TRBD1,TGTGCCAGCACCTCCGGACAGGGGCACACCGAAGCTTTCTTT,CASTSGQGHTEAFF
TRBJ1-1,TRBV6-1,-,TRBD1,TGTGCCAGCAGCCCGACAGGGGTCGGGAGCACTGAAGCTTTCTTT,CASSPTGVGSTEAFF
TRBJ2-1,TRBV2,many,-,TGTGCCACCAAAGAGGGGGGACAATCCTACAATGAGCAGTTCTTC,CATKEGGQSYNEQFF
TRBJ2-3,TRBV28,many,-,TGTGCCAGCAGTTTATGGGGTATTCGGACAGATACGCAGTATTTT,CASSLWGIRTDTQYF
TRBJ2-1,TRBV9,many,-,TGTGCCAGCAGCGTACAAGCGTTCAGCTCCTACAATGAGCAGTTCTTC,CASSVQAFSSYNEQFF
TRBJ2-7,TRBV28,many,-,TGTGCCAGCAGTTTAGGGAGGTACGAGCAGTACTTC,CASSLGRYEQYF
TRBJ2-3,TRBV12-3/TRBV12-4,many,-,TGTGCCAGCAGTGGGACTAGCACAGATACGCAGTATTTT,CASSGTSTDTQYF